This T cell receptor (beta chain) was recorded in a study of T cells in Graves' hyperthyroidism and ophthalmopathy. Overall study results and limits: Using 13 V-J features, a model discriminated ophthalmopathy from stable hyperthyroidism.

V dropped 5 bases and J dropped 0; count of bases not matched to a gene: 6. CDR1 and CDR2 from the germline V gene are MDHEN and SYDVKM. CDR3 size: 15 residues. Template material for amplifying TCR beta CDR3 regions consisted of RNA transcripts. The HTBI primer set drove a first-round RT-PCR of the TCR CDR3. TCRdb reprocessed the multiplex PCR reads via MiXCR and lists one record per CDR3 protein. Counted here are 200,000 to 300,000 distinct CDR3 sequences, about a sixth occurring once; the ten biggest clones make up 25% to 30%. As concerns this clonotype: Its antigen is undetermined.

Inclusion characteristics of ophthalmopathy patients comprised a Clinical Activity Score of at least 3, a NOSPECS grade of at least 4, and duration under 3 months. A patient was excluded if there was uncontrolled infection, other autoimmune disease, pregnancy or lactation. On the basis of clinical symptoms, serum thyroxine and TRAb, thyroid ultrasound and orbital computed tomography, diagnoses were made. Sequencing was done on a sample of blood. The source is a woman aged 18-35 years with Graves' ophthalmopathy. The V gene is TRBV28, the J gene TRBJ1-1, with 7 bases fitting TRBD1. The CDR3 here is CASSLPDRLNTEAFF. The CDR3 DNA follows: TGTGCCAGCAGTCTCCCGGACAGGCTGAACACTGAAGCTTTCTTT.